This T cell receptor beta chain derives from a study of blood T cell repertoires in COVID-19. Background on the study: The study drew acute and convalescent COVID-19 samples from the United States, Italy and Spain. T cells, B-cell-depleted T cells, or PBMCs supplied cDNA or gDNA.

Original processing notes: Estimation of nucleated cell counts relied on the amplification of reference gene primers. Here immunoSEQ multiplex PCR was the method, and the copy in TCRdb shows in-frame clones only, minus some. Clonal size and the V and J genes are those of that table, whereas D and trimming came from the DNA. The sample lists about 250,000 clones, nearly 90% occurring once. There are 16 residues in the CDR3. V gave up 1 base and J gave up 3 bases, with 13 bases separating them. The germline V gene has CDR1 LNHDA and CDR2 SQIVND (reference sequence). Sequencing was performed on peripheral blood. The chain recombines TRBV19 with TRBJ2-1; TRBD1 might be the D (6 bases). The clonotype comes from a woman in her twenties or thirties with acute or convalescent COVID-19. CDR3 nucleotides: TGTGCCAGTAGTATAGGAACAGGGTGGCACTACAATGAGCAGTTCTTC. Translation: CASSIGTGWHYNEQFF.